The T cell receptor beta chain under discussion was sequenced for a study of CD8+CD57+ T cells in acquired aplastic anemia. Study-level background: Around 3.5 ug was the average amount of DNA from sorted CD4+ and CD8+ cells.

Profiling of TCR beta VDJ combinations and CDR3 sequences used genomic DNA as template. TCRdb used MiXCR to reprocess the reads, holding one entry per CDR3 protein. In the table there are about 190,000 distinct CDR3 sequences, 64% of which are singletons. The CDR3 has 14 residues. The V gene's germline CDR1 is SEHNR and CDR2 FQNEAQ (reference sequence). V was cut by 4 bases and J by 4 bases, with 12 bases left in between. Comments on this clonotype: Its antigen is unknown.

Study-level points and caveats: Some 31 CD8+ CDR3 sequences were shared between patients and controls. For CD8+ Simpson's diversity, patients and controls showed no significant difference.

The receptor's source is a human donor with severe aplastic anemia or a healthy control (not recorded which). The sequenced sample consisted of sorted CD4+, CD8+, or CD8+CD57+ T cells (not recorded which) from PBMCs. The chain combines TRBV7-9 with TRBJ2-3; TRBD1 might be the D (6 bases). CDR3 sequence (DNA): TGTGCCAGCAGCTCAGGGGTGAGCGCAGATACGCAGTATTTT. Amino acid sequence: CASSSGVSADTQYF. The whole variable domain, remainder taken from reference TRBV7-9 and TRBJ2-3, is DTGVSQNPRHKITKRGQNVTFRCDPISEHNRLYWYRQTLGQGPEFLTYFQNEAQLEKSRLLSDRFSAERPKGSFSTLEIQRTEQGDSAMYLCASSSGVSADTQYFGPGTRLTVL.